Below are 21 T cell receptor beta chains sequenced from a single sample in a study of breast tumors, draining lymph nodes, adjacent tissues. TCRdb reprocessed the multiplex PCR reads with MiXCR, giving one entry per CDR3 protein. The table records approximately 170,000 distinct CDR3 sequences, roughly 30% of them present only once. Breast cancer patients provided tissue from their axillary draining lymph nodes. The sample was axillary lymph node tissue. These receptors were taken from a female donor with breast cancer. Some clones in this sample may be carry-over from other donors' samples.

This clonotype was seen ten or more times. The chain has TRBV20-1 and TRBJ1-2; D perhaps matches TRBD1 (6 bases). V was cut by 0 bases and J by 2 bases, with 13 bases left in between. Looked up from germline, CDR1 is DFQATT and CDR2 is SNEGSKA (reference sequence). The CDR3 is 15 residues long. For the CDR3, the DNA is TGCAGTGCTAGAGATGGCAGGGACACAAACTATGGCTACACCTTC. This encodes CSARDGRDTNYGYTF.

Many counts were recorded for this clonotype. The chain couples TRBV6-6 to TRBJ1-2, with a tentative D call TRBD1 (6 bases). Germline values: CDR1 MNHNY, CDR2 SVGAGI (reference sequence). CDR3 length: 15 amino acids. Trimming cost V 3 bases and J 0 bases, with 11 bases left between them. The CDR3 coding sequence is TGTGCCAGCAGTTATCAGAGGACAGCTAACTATGGCTACACCTTC. Its protein product is CASSYQRTANYGYTF.

This clonotype was recorded many times. The chain carries TRBV18 and TRBJ2-5; D is perhaps TRBD1 (6 bases). The CDR3 extends over 15 amino acids. Between the trimmed V and J ends, which lost 6 bases and 6 bases, there was a span of 20 bases. CDR1 is KGHSH and CDR2 is LQKENI in the germline V gene. The CDR3 reads CASSAQGSGVKTQYF. For the CDR3, the DNA is TGTGCCAGCTCCGCACAGGGTTCGGGTGTAAAGACCCAGTACTTC.

This clonotype was counted ten times or more. The chain recombines TRBV5-1 with TRBJ2-3, with 7 bases that match TRBD2. CDR3 size: 16 residues. Germline CDR1 reads SGHRS; CDR2 reads YFSETQ. Trimming cost V 2 bases and J 2 bases; bases outside gene matches: 8. The CDR3 here is CASSFTSRGVTDTQYF. The DNA of the CDR3 is TGCGCCAGCAGCTTTACCTCCCGGGGGGTCACAGATACGCAGTATTTT.

The gene calls are TRBV19 and TRBJ2-3; 9 bases fit TRBD1. The CDR3 runs 15 residues. V was clipped by 4 bases and J by 5 bases; unmatched bases: 7. Per the germline V gene, CDR1 is LNHDA and CDR2 is SQIVND (reference sequence). DNA for the CDR3: TGTGCCAGTAGTACCCTGGTGACAGGGGGAGATACGCAGTATTTT. It translates to CASSTLVTGGDTQYF.

This clonotype appeared many times. The chain combines TRBV7-9 with TRBJ2-1, with TRBD2 as a possible D gene (5 bases). Germline CDR1 and CDR2: SEHNR and FQNEAQ (reference sequence). This CDR3 comprises 14 residues. The V end lost 4 bases, the J end lost 5 bases, and 12 bases lay between the germline ends. The CDR3 is CASSYQRLNNEQFF. For the CDR3, the DNA is TGTGCCAGCAGCTACCAGCGGCTCAACAATGAGCAGTTCTTC.

Worth noting for this clonotype: A much more abundant neighbour one base away suggests this may be a read error. In DNA, the CDR3 is TGTGCCAGCAGCCGAGACGCTAATTCACCCCTCCACTTT. Encoded protein: CASSRDANSPLHF. The chain employs TRBV3-1 and TRBJ1-6; D is unresolved. Per germline, CDR1 LGHDT and CDR2 YNNKEL (reference sequence). The CDR3 is 13 residues long. Trimming removed 4 bases at V and 6 bases at J, with 7 bases between.

About this clonotype: The junction differs from germline at one of its ends, possibly a read error. The chain combines TRBV5-1 with TRBJ2-3; 8 positions match TRBD1. Germline lookup yields CDR1 SGHRS and CDR2 YFSETQ. The CDR3 totals 15 residues. This CDR3 is CASSPGTGGTDTHYF. The CDR3 nucleotides are TGCGCCAGCAGCCCCGGGACAGGAGGAACAGATACGCACTATTTT.

This clonotype came up many times. This chain uses TRBV12-3 or TRBV12-4 with TRBJ1-2; TRBD1 matches at 10 bases. The V gene end was trimmed by 5 bases and the J gene end by 4 bases; junction bases not matched to a gene: 7. The CDR3 is 15 residues long. DNA for the CDR3: TGTGCCAGCAGTGCCGGGACAGGGGATGTCTATGGCTACACCTTC. This sequence encodes CASSAGTGDVYGYTF.

This clonotype has a handful of counts. This chain connects TRBV6-1 to TRBJ2-3, with 10 bases matching TRBD2. The CDR3 is 15 amino acids. Germline CDR1 reads MNHNS; CDR2 reads SASEGT. Trimming at V came to 1 base and at J to 4 bases, leaving 2 bases not matched to a gene. The CDR3 is CASSEESGRADTQYF. The CDR3 DNA reads TGTGCCAGCAGTGAAGAAAGCGGGAGGGCAGATACGCAGTATTTT.

V is TRBV12-3 or TRBV12-4 and J is TRBJ1-5; 9 bases map to TRBD1. This CDR3 comprises 15 residues. V lost 5 bases, J lost 2 bases, and 4 bases stayed unmatched. CDR3 DNA sequence: TGTGCCAGCAGTCCACGGACAGGGGGCAATCAGCCCCAGCATTTT. It is translated as CASSPRTGGNQPQHF.

Concerning this clonotype itself: The conserved phenylalanine or tryptophan is not found at the CDR3 terminus, so this likely reflects a read error. The chain employs TRBV20-1 and TRBJ1-5, with 11 nucleotides matching TRBD1. The CDR3 covers 17 residues. J gave up 0 bases and V 5 bases, and 9 bases lay outside the gene matches. Germline CDR1 is DFQATT and CDR2 is SNEGSKA (reference sequence). CDR3 region: CSAFPGQGGGSNQPQHG. The CDR3 DNA follows: TGCAGTGCTTTTCCGGGACAGGGGGGAGGTAGCAATCAGCCCCAGCATGGT.

The V and J genes are TRBV11-3 and TRBJ2-1; unclear D gene. V was pared by 4 bases and J by 6 bases, with 16 bases between. Per the germline V gene, CDR1 is SGHNT and CDR2 is YENEEA. The CDR3 covers 15 residues. Written as DNA, the CDR3 is TGTGCCAGCAGCTCGGGTTGGGCGGCAGGCAATGAGCAGTTCTTC. It codes for CASSSGWAAGNEQFF.

This clonotype was detected many times. The chain links TRBV6-5 to TRBJ2-7; tentatively, D is TRBD2 (6 bases). Trimming left V 6 bases short and J 1 base short, with 16 bases between. This CDR3 spans 15 amino acids. The germline V gene encodes CDR1 MNHEY and CDR2 SVGAGI. CDR3 sequence (DNA): TGTGCCAGCAGCCCGGGACTCGGTACGTCCTACGAGCAGTACTTC. This encodes CASSPGLGTSYEQYF.

The V gene is TRBV7-2, the J gene TRBJ2-2, with 8 bases fitting TRBD2. This CDR3 region has 13 residues. The germline gives CDR1 SGHTA, CDR2 FQGNSA. Trimming removed 3 bases from V and 7 bases from J; junction bases left unmatched: 1. The CDR3 DNA follows: TGTGCCAGCAGCTTGGGGACTAGCGGGGAGCTGTTTTTT. This sequence encodes CASSLGTSGELFF.

This clonotype was detected ten times or more. This sequence joins TRBV7-9 and TRBJ2-7; D remains ambiguous. Germline CDR1 SEHNR, CDR2 FQNEAQ (reference sequence). The CDR3 sequence is 12 residues long. Trimming took off 3 bases at V and 4 bases at J, with 7 bases between the two ends. This chain's CDR3 is CASSLTYYEQYF. The CDR3 DNA reads TGTGCCAGCAGCTTGACATATTACGAGCAGTACTTC.

In the case of this clonotype: This could be a read error, since a much larger clone is one nucleotide away. V and J are TRBV12-3 or TRBV12-4 and TRBJ2-1, with D possibly matching TRBD2 (6 bases). The V end lost 8 bases, the J end lost 10 bases, and 12 bases lay between the germline ends. CDR3 length equals 11 residues. The chain's CDR3 is CASGTPWEQFF. The CDR3 DNA reads TGTGCCAGCGGGACTCCCTGGGAGCAGTTCTTC.

This clonotype appeared many times. This chain joins TRBV12-3 or TRBV12-4 and TRBJ2-6; D gene ambiguous. V lost 7 bases, J lost 0 bases, and 1 base lay in between. CDR3 length: 12 amino acids. The CDR3 DNA is TGTGCCAGCACCTCTGGGGCCAACGTCCTGACTTTC. Its translation is CASTSGANVLTF.

This clonotype was recorded at least ten times. The rearrangement links TRBV7-9 to TRBJ2-1; 8 bases map to TRBD1. Unmatched junction bases numbered 2, after V lost 2 bases and J lost 8 bases. CDR1 is SEHNR and CDR2 is FQNEAQ in the germline V gene (reference sequence). The CDR3 length is 13 residues. CDR3 nucleotide sequence: TGTGCCAGCAGCTTACAGGGGGCCCATGAGCAGTTCTTC. It translates to CASSLQGAHEQFF.

Ten or more counts support this clonotype. This chain links TRBV29-1 with TRBJ1-2; 10 positions match TRBD1. The V gene end was trimmed by 4 bases and the J gene end by 0 bases; junction bases not matched to a gene: 5. From germline, CDR1 is SQVTM and CDR2 ANQGSEA. The CDR3 is 15 residues long. The CDR3 DNA reads TGCAGCGTTGTAGACAGGGGGCAATCTAACTATGGCTACACCTTC. Translation gives CSVVDRGQSNYGYTF.

This clonotype was recorded many times. This rearrangement joins TRBV20-1 to TRBJ1-3; D not certain. Germline CDR1 reads DFQATT; CDR2 reads SNEGSKA (reference sequence). The CDR3 loop spans 15 amino acids. The V end lost 2 bases, the J end lost 0 bases, and 11 bases lay between the germline ends. The chain's CDR3 is CSARLRASSGNTIYF. CDR3 bases: TGCAGTGCTAGACTCCGGGCGAGCTCTGGAAACACCATATATTTT.